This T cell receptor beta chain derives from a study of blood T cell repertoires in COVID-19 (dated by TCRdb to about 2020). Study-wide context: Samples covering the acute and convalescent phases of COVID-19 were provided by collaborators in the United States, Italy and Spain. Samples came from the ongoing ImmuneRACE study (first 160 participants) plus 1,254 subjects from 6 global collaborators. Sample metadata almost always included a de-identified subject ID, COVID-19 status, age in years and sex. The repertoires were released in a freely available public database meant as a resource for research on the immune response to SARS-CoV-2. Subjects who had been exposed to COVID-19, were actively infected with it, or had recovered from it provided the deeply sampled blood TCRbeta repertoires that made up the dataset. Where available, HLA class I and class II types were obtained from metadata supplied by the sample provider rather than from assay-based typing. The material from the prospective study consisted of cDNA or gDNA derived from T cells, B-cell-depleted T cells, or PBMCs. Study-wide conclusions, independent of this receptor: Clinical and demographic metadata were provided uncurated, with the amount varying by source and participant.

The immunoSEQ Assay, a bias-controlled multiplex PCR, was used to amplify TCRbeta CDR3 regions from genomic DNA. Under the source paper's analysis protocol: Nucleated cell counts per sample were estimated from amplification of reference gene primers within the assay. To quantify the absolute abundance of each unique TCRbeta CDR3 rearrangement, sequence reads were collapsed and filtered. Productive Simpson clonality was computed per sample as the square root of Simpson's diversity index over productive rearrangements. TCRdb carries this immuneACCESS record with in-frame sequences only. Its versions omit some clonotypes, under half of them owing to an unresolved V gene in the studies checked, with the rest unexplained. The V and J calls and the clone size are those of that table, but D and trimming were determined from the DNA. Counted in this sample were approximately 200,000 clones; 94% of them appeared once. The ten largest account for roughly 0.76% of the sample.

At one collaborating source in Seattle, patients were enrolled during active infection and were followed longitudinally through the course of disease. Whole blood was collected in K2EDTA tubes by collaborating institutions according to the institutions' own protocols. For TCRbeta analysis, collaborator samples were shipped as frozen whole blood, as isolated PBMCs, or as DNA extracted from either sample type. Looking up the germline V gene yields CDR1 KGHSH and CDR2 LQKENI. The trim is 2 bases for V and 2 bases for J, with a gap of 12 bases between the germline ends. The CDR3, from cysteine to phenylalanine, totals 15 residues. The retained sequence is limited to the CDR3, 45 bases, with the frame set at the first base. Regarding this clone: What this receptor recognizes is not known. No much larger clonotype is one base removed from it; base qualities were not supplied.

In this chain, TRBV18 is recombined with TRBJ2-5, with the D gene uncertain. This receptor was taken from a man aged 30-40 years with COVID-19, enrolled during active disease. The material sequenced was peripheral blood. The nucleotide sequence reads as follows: TGTGCCAGCTCACCAGGCTATCGGGTACAAGAGACCCAGTACTTC. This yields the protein CASSPGYRVQETQYF.